Included here is one T cell receptor (beta chain) sequence, with context. Its antigen is unidentified. CDR1 and CDR2 from the germline V gene are SGDLS and YYNGEE. There are 15 residues in the CDR3. V was trimmed by 0 bases and J by 0 bases, leaving 9 bases between them. This specimen comes from a study of OX40 agonist ivuxolimab in advanced cancers. Whole-study findings and limits: The specificity for antigen of the expanded peripheral T cells was not determined.

Assay used: immunoSEQ multiplex PCR; TCRdb lists only in-frame clones, some missing. The sample yields about 110,000 clones, around 93% seen once. The sequence came from an adult with an advanced solid tumor such as melanoma, head and neck, liver or kidney cancer. The specimen comprised CD4+ or CD8+ T cells sorted from blood, sampled in a trial of the OX40 agonist ivuxolimab. The chain combines TRBV9 with TRBJ2-5, with D possibly TRBD1 on 5 matching bases. CDR3 DNA sequence: TGTGCCAGCAGCGTAGCAGGGTTCGACCAAGAGACCCAGTACTTC. It is translated as CASSVAGFDQETQYF. Complete variable domain (other parts from reference TRBV9 and TRBJ2-5): DSGVTQTPKHLITATGQRVTLRCSPRSGDLSVYWYQQSLDQGLQFLIQYYNGEERAKGNILERFSAQQFPDLHSELNLSSLELGDSALYFCASSVAGFDQETQYFGPGTRLLVL.